Sequencing of this T cell receptor (beta chain) was carried out in a study of T-cell memory formation after mild COVID-19. The sample holds many counts of this clonotype. Its antigen is not identified. Barcoded TCR alpha and TCR beta cDNA libraries with UMIs came from 5'RACE using constant-segment primers. MiXCR, applied by TCRdb to the 5' RACE reads, yields one record per CDR3 protein. The sample holds 89,000 or so distinct CDR3 sequences; more than 10% are singletons and the top ten take approximately 41%. Study findings and constraints: Among CD4+ contracting clones, most were CM and EM, and CD8+ ones EMRA. Still unconfirmed is whether the second-wave clones peaking on day 37 recognized SARS-CoV-2.

Germline CDR1 and CDR2: DFQATT and SNEGSKA (reference sequence). This CDR3 has 15 residues. V lost 0 bases and J lost 6; bases outside the gene matches: 8. Sequenced material: PBMCs or a T cell subset sorted from them (not recorded which). This TCR was recovered from a man younger than 35 who had mild COVID-19 (a few samples of this study predate the infection). Cell type and time point are not known. This rearrangement joins TRBV20-1 to TRBJ2-1, with TRBD2 matching over 7 bases. The CDR3 DNA is TGCAGTGCTAGAGATCCCGGGCGGGGGTTCAATGAGCAGTTCTTC. This codes for CSARDPGRGFNEQFF.